Below, 27 T cell receptor beta chains from the same sample are listed, as sequenced in a study of blood T cell repertoires in COVID-19. Profiled with immunoSEQ multiplex PCR; TCRdb holds only in-frame clones, not every one. The table lists hundreds of thousands of clones, roughly 90% of them singletons. The specimen sequenced was PBMCs or T cells enriched from blood (not recorded which). The receptors here all came from a young woman who had recovered from COVID-19.

Only one count was recorded for this clone. The chain employs TRBV7-3 and TRBJ2-7; TRBD1 matches at 8 bases. Per the germline V gene, CDR1 is SGHTA and CDR2 is FQGTGA. CDR3 length: 15 amino acids. Trimming removed 2 bases from V and 2 bases from J; junction bases left unmatched: 5. The CDR3 DNA sequence: TGTGCCAGCAGCTTAGCCGGGACAGGCCCCTACGAGCAGTACTTC. It encodes CASSLAGTGPYEQYF.

This clone appeared once. The chain carries TRBV9 and TRBJ2-2, with TRBD2 identical over 11 bases. Losses at the gene ends were 6 bases for V and 2 bases for J; bases not matched to a gene: 9. Germline lookup yields CDR1 SGDLS and CDR2 YYNGEE. The CDR3 covers 17 residues. The CDR3 DNA is TGTGCCAGCACCCAAGGTGGACTAGCGGGTAACACCGGGGAGCTGTTTTTT. Translating it yields CASTQGGLAGNTGELFF.

This chain joins TRBV19 and TRBJ1-5, with 8 bases fitting TRBD1. Trimming took 1 base from V and 7 from J; bases not matched to a gene: 12. There are 17 residues in the CDR3. Germline V gives CDR1 LNHDA, CDR2 SQIVND (reference sequence). The CDR3 region has the DNA TGTGCCAGTAGTATAGTGTCAGGGGGCGGCTTTGGACAGCCCCAGCATTTT. This gives the protein CASSIVSGGGFGQPQHF.

The rearrangement links TRBV21-1 to TRBJ2-5; the table calls TRBD2, which could not be checked here. TRBV21-1 is recorded as a pseudogene. CDR3 size: 14 residues. The CDR3 loop is CASSNPGPEETQYF. The CDR3 coding sequence is TGTGCCAGCAGCAATCCCGGTCCCGAAGAGACCCAGTACTTC.

V and J are TRBV6-2 or TRBV6-3 and TRBJ1-1; a possible D gene is TRBD1 (5 bases). The CDR3 covers 14 residues. Trimming left V 4 bases short and J 10 bases short, with 19 bases between. Germline V gene sequence: CDR1 MNHEY, CDR2 SVGEGT. CDR3 region: CASSSGRVSGLAFF. The CDR3 DNA follows: TGTGCCAGCAGTTCGGGCAGGGTTTCGGGCTTAGCTTTCTTT.

The chain combines TRBV9 with TRBJ2-3; 8 nucleotides agree with TRBD2. The CDR3 is made up of 17 amino acids. V gave up 4 bases and J gave up 8 bases; unmatched junction bases: 18. Germline V gives CDR1 SGDLS, CDR2 YYNGEE. The CDR3 sequence: CASSTPVGSGNPRTQYF. The CDR3 DNA follows: TGTGCCAGCAGCACTCCCGTGGGTAGCGGGAACCCGCGTACGCAGTATTTT.

This clone was seen only a few times. The chain carries TRBV6-5 and TRBJ1-2, with D unclear. V was clipped by 7 bases and J by 8 bases, with 20 bases between them. This CDR3 is 14 amino acids long. Germline assignment: CDR1 MNHEY and CDR2 SVGAGI. CDR3 coding DNA: TGTGCCAGCAAGGAGGCACCGACCTACACCGGCTACACCTTC. Its protein product is CASKEAPTYTGYTF.

The chain has TRBV6-2 or TRBV6-3 and TRBJ2-1; TRBD1 aligns across 8 bases. V shed 8 bases and J 6 bases; nucleotides not matched to a gene: 9. Germline values: CDR1 MNHEY, CDR2 SVGEGT. The CDR3 loop spans 14 amino acids. The CDR3 region has the DNA TGTGCCAGCTGTTTTGCAGGGGGCGGCAATGAGCAGTTCTTC. This translates into CASCFAGGGNEQFF.

The chain links TRBV27 to TRBJ2-5; D not resolved. Germline CDR1 MNHEY, CDR2 SMNVEV (reference sequence). The V end was cut by 5 bases, the J end by 2 bases, with 9 bases between. The CDR3 is 13 residues long. This CDR3 is CASSLLGQETQYF. The CDR3 bases are TGTGCCAGCAGTCTCCTCGGTCAAGAGACCCAGTACTTC.

This rearrangement joins TRBV11-3 to TRBJ1-2; D is perhaps TRBD1 (5 bases). Germline values: CDR1 SGHNT, CDR2 YENEEA. The V end was cut by 3 bases, the J end by 2 bases, with 10 bases between. The CDR3 spans 14 residues. The CDR3 region has the DNA TGTGCCAGCAGCTTCGGGGCGGGGAACTATGGCTACACCTTC. Translated: CASSFGAGNYGYTF.

The chain carries TRBV28 and TRBJ2-7; 10 bases match TRBD1. The CDR3 is 16 residues long. V dropped 7 bases and J dropped 5; count of bases not matched to a gene: 14. Per germline, CDR1 MDHEN and CDR2 SYDVKM. The CDR3 is CASTKLAGQGLNEQYF. The CDR3 coding sequence is TGTGCCAGCACCAAGCTGGCGGGACAGGGGCTCAACGAGCAGTACTTC.

The sample holds a few counts of this clone. The rearrangement uses TRBV27 and TRBJ1-1; D is unresolved. Trimming took off 8 bases at V and 5 bases at J, with 9 bases between the two ends. The germline gives CDR1 MNHEY, CDR2 SMNVEV (reference sequence). The CDR3 contains 11 residues. CDR3 loop: CASSLGTEAFF. CDR3 nucleotide sequence: TGTGCCAGCTCTCTCGGGACTGAAGCTTTCTTT.

The chain recombines TRBV7-3 with TRBJ2-1, with 12 nucleotides matching TRBD2. This CDR3 is built from 17 residues. Germline assignment: CDR1 SGHTA and CDR2 FQGTGA. The V gene end was trimmed by 0 bases and the J gene end by 7 bases; junction bases not matched to a gene: 7. The CDR3 DNA reads TGTGCCAGCAGCTTAACTCTCCTAGCGGGGGGGCGAAATGAGCAGTTCTTC. Encoded protein: CASSLTLLAGGRNEQFF.

The table lists this clone with a count of one. V is TRBV4-3 and J is TRBJ1-4, with D unresolved. The CDR3 has 16 residues. The V end lost 0 bases, the J end lost 8 bases, and 16 bases lay between the germline ends. Per the germline V gene, CDR1 is LGHNA and CDR2 is YSLEER. The CDR3 here is CASSQDEFRVREKLFF. DNA of the CDR3: TGCGCCAGCAGCCAAGATGAATTCCGGGTTAGAGAAAAACTGTTTTTT.

This clone was seen only once. The V call is TRBV12-3 or TRBV12-4, the J call TRBJ2-5; 8 bases match TRBD1. The CDR3 covers 12 residues. V dropped 6 bases and J dropped 4; count of bases not matched to a gene: 1. CDR3: CASRQGGETQYF. The CDR3 region has the DNA TGTGCCAGCAGACAGGGGGGAGAGACCCAGTACTTC.

The CDR3 reads CASSSSGYTDTQYF. The CDR3 DNA is TGTGCCAGCAGTTCTAGCGGCTACACAGATACGCAGTATTTT. The chain combines TRBV27 with TRBJ2-3; TRBD2 matches 7 bases. V lost 4 bases, J lost 2 bases, and 3 bases stayed unmatched. This CDR3 has 14 amino acids. CDR1 is MNHEY and CDR2 is SMNVEV in the germline V gene (reference sequence).

The V call is TRBV5-4, the J call TRBJ1-1; D gene uncertain. Looked up from germline, CDR1 is SGHNT and CDR2 is YYREEE (reference sequence). V was trimmed by 1 base and J by 0 bases, leaving 4 bases between them. This CDR3 region has 13 residues. Here the CDR3 DNA reads TGTGCCAGCAGCTTGACAGTGAACACTGAAGCTTTCTTT. The encoded protein is CASSLTVNTEAFF.

J is TRBJ2-3 and V is TRBV30; TRBD2 agrees at 7 bases. The CDR3 is 16 residues long. Germline assignment: CDR1 GTSNPN and CDR2 SVGIG (reference sequence). Unmatched junction bases numbered 8, after V lost 0 bases and J lost 2 bases. In DNA, the CDR3 is TGTGCCTGGAGTGTACTACCAGCGGGGAACACAGATACGCAGTATTTT. Amino acids: CAWSVLPAGNTDTQYF.

The chain combines TRBV11-1 with TRBJ2-5; TRBD1 matches 7 bases. V was clipped by 5 bases and J by 1 base; unmatched bases: 4. The CDR3 spans 14 residues. Germline V gene sequence: CDR1 SGHAT, CDR2 FQDESV (reference sequence). The CDR3 sequence is CASSRRDSQETQYF. CDR3 bases: TGTGCCAGCAGCCGCCGGGACAGCCAAGAGACCCAGTACTTC.

The chain has TRBV27 and TRBJ1-6; D gene uncertain. The germline V gene encodes CDR1 MNHEY and CDR2 SMNVEV (reference sequence). This CDR3 has 13 amino acids. V was shortened by 0 bases and J by 10 bases, with 7 bases between the two germline ends. CDR3 sequence reads: CASSLSARSPLHF. For the CDR3, the DNA is TGTGCCAGCAGTTTATCGGCCAGATCACCCCTCCACTTT.

The chain combines TRBV5-6 with TRBJ1-1; D uncertain. V lost 3 bases and J 1 base, leaving 10 bases between the germline ends. Germline values: CDR1 SGHDT, CDR2 YYEEEE. The CDR3 sequence is 14 residues long. The CDR3 region has the DNA TGTGCCAGCAGCTCCCTGGGCAGGAACACTGAAGCTTTCTTT. Translation: CASSSLGRNTEAFF. Combining the CDR3 with reference TRBV5-6 and TRBJ1-1 gives the whole variable domain DAGVTQSPTHLIKTRGQQVTLRCSPKSGHDTVSWYQQALGQGPQFIFQYYEEEERQRGNFPDRFSGHQFPNYSSELNVNALLLGDSALYLCASSSLGRNTEAFFGQGTRLTVV.

This sequence joins TRBV12-5 and TRBJ1-6; D is undetermined. Germline CDR1 LGHNT, CDR2 FRNRAP. V gave up 7 bases and J gave up 8 bases, with 12 bases separating them. The CDR3 sequence is 13 residues long. DNA for the CDR3: TGTGCTAGTGCCATTGACGGGTATTCACCCCTCCACTTT. Its translation is CASAIDGYSPLHF.

V and J are TRBV13 and TRBJ2-1, with 9 bases matching TRBD1. V lost 5 bases and J lost 4; bases outside the gene matches: 21. Germline values: CDR1 PRHDT, CDR2 FYEKMQ (reference sequence). The CDR3 extends over 20 amino acids. CDR3 region: CASSGAPGTGNSLRYNEQFF. CDR3 nucleotides: TGTGCCAGCAGCGGAGCCCCCGGGACAGGGAATTCCCTGAGATACAATGAGCAGTTCTTC.

The chain has TRBV4-1 and TRBJ1-2; 12 nucleotides agree with TRBD1. Germline-derived CDR1 and CDR2 are MGHRA and YSYEKL. J lost 0 bases, V lost 4 bases, and 12 bases had no gene match. The CDR3 length is 19 residues. The CDR3 here is CASSLVGTGGGSANYGYTF. In nucleotides, the CDR3 is TGCGCCAGCAGCCTTGTCGGGACAGGGGGCGGATCAGCTAACTATGGCTACACCTTC.

The gene calls are TRBV11-2 and TRBJ2-3; D not certain. CDR1 and CDR2 from the germline V gene are SGHAT and FQNNGV. Trimming took off 3 bases at V and 6 bases at J, with 16 bases between the two ends. The CDR3 is 15 amino acids. This chain's CDR3 is CASSLARRLADTQYF. The CDR3 DNA reads as TGTGCCAGCAGCTTGGCTAGGCGGTTGGCCGATACGCAGTATTTT.

This chain joins TRBV4-1 and TRBJ1-1, with D perhaps matching TRBD1 (6 bases). V was cut by 4 bases and J by 5 bases, with 17 bases left in between. Germline CDR1 is MGHRA and CDR2 is YSYEKL. The CDR3 contains 15 residues. The CDR3 bases are TGCGCCAGCAGCCTCGGATTGGGGGGGGCAACTGAAGCTTTCTTT. This sequence encodes CASSLGLGGATEAFF.

V gene TRBV3-1 (or the pseudogene TRBV3-2) combines with J gene TRBJ1-2, with 9 bases fitting TRBD1. CDR3 length: 15 residues. The J segment lost 5 bases and the V segment lost 2 bases, leaving 6 bases of the junction unmatched. Germline V gives CDR1 LGHDT, CDR2 YNNKEL (reference sequence). In nucleotides, the CDR3 is TGTGCCAGCAGCCAACGGACAGGGGCCTTATATGGCTACACCTTC. As protein: CASSQRTGALYGYTF.